The entry below gives a single T cell receptor beta chain sequence along with its context. The antigen remains unidentified. The germline V gene encodes CDR1 LNHDA and CDR2 SQIVND (reference sequence). This CDR3 is built from 16 residues. V dropped 6 bases and J dropped 0; count of bases not matched to a gene: 8. The TCRbeta library was prepared with unique molecular identifiers. Using its own MiXCR run on the PCR reads, TCRdb lists one record per CDR3 protein. The data contain around 100,000 distinct CDR3 sequences, around 7% of them singletons. The entry originates in a study of T-cell reconstitution after alpha-beta-depleted transplantation in children. Study results and caveats: About two months after transplant, alpha-beta T cells reportedly came from several hundred expanded graft clones.

The sample here was PBMCs, taken before TCRalphabeta/CD19-depleted stem cell transplant. The sequence derives from a boy aged 2 to 10 with acute lymphoblastic leukemia, due to receive a stem cell transplant. The chain carries TRBV19 and TRBJ1-5; TRBD1 matches at 7 bases. The CDR3 nucleotides read TGTGCCAGTAGAGGGGGCCGCTCCTATAGCAATCAGCCCCAGCATTTT. Translation gives CASRGGRSYSNQPQHF.